The entry below gives a single T cell receptor (beta chain) sequence along with its context. This sample was taken from a study of blood T cell repertoires in COVID-19. About the research overall: The analysed material was cDNA or gDNA that came from T cells, B-cell-depleted T cells, or PBMCs.

Using immunoSEQ multiplex PCR, the repertoire was profiled, and TCRdb retains in-frame clones only, with some absent. Of about 160,000 clones in the sample, approximately 91% were seen once. V was cut by 8 bases and J by 0 bases, with 11 bases left in between. The CDR3 contains 14 residues. Germline CDR1 is SNHLY and CDR2 is FYNNEI. Sequenced sample: peripheral blood. This TCR came from a man aged 18 to 30 with acute or convalescent COVID-19. The gene calls are TRBV2 and TRBJ2-4, with a weak D call TRBD1 (6 bases). DNA for the CDR3: TGTGCCAGCCGGGACACCCTAGCCAAAAACATTCAGTACTTC. Residues: CASRDTLAKNIQYF.